This record looks at one T cell receptor (beta chain) sequence and its context. The antigen is undetermined. The CDR3 has 15 amino acids. Germline lookup yields CDR1 SQVTM and CDR2 ANQGSEA. The V gene end was trimmed by 3 bases and the J gene end by 8 bases; junction bases not matched to a gene: 8. The data were obtained in a study of CD8+ T cells in alopecia areata. Across the whole study: Severity among treated patients was scored by the percentage of scalp area affected. Study observations and caveats: Tofacitinib delivered significant drops in scalp clonality and in expanded CD8+ clones among the top 100. Between patients, shared TCR sequences were less clear than in mice. This was possibly due in part to HLA diversity in the patient population. Amid tofacitinib therapy, many expanded lesional clones stayed present in scalp and blood.

The treatment here: oral pan-JAK inhibitor, 5-10 mg twice daily. Sequencing templates came from extracted RNA that was reverse transcribed into cDNA. Using immunoSEQ multiplex PCR, the repertoire was profiled, and TCRdb retains in-frame clones only, with some absent. This repertoire shows 150,000 to 200,000 clones, under 80% found once; its top ten account for roughly 1.3%. The specimen was CD4+ T cells sorted from blood, collected between weeks 49 and 50, from a patient treated with tofacitinib. This TCR was recovered from a human donor with alopecia areata. The rearrangement links TRBV29-1 to TRBJ2-1, with TRBD2 identical over 12 bases. The CDR3: CSVEAGLAGWDEQFF. The DNA of the CDR3 is TGCAGCGTTGAGGCCGGACTAGCGGGGTGGGATGAGCAGTTCTTC.